This TCR beta chain was sequenced during a study of post-analysis software for immune sequencing data. The overall study: Disease courses included relapsing-remitting, secondary progressive and progressive-relapsing multiple sclerosis. The study, taken as a whole, reports: By F measure, strong co-clustering occurred among samples prepared in the same batch. Patients used a handful of TRBV segments, including TRBV5-6, TRBV5-1 and TRBV20-1, more often than controls. The study found significantly lower normalized Chao1 diversity in multiple sclerosis patients than in controls.

V lost 7 bases, J lost 4 bases, and 19 bases stayed unmatched. CDR3 size: 17 residues. CDR1 SQVTM and CDR2 ANQGSEA come from the germline V gene. cDNA libraries of TCR beta carried unique molecular identifiers. Approximately 450,000 cDNA molecules were recovered from an input of about 1 to 10 million T cells. TCRdb reprocessed the PCR reads via MiXCR and lists one record per CDR3 protein. The table includes more than 350,000 distinct CDR3 sequences, roughly 38% detected once. This clonotype was counted at least ten times. Its target is not known. This clonotype was sampled from a girl aged 2-10 years with multiple sclerosis. This chain connects TRBV29-1 to TRBJ2-7; 10 bases map to TRBD2. The source material was blood. CDR3 sequence reads: CSAQARLAGASPYEQYF. CDR3 in DNA: TGCAGCGCCCAAGCCCGTCTAGCGGGGGCCTCACCGTACGAGCAGTACTTC.